The subject of this entry is one TCR beta chain. Its specificity is unknown. Other nucleotide sequences in the sample specify the same CDR3. The data are from a study of graft-versus-host responses after intestinal transplantation. Broader study findings: Early after transplant, HvG declines were associated with peak levels of circulating GvH clones.

Repertoires were generated with immunoSEQ multiplex PCR, while TCRdb's copy carries only in-frame clones and drops some. Of around 26,000 clones in the sample, roughly 86% were seen once. This TCR was recovered from a human donor who was the organ donor for an intestinal transplant. Material: unstimulated CD8+ T cells sorted from spleen or lymph node cells, obtained before transplant.

CDR3 protein: CASSTRKLAGDQRDTQYF. The CDR3 nucleotides are TGTGCCAGCAGCACTCGGAAGTTAGCGGGAGATCAAAGGGATACGCAGTATTTT. J is TRBJ2-3 and V is TRBV7-9, with 9 bases that match TRBD2. Germline V gene sequence: CDR1 SEHNR, CDR2 FQNEAQ (reference sequence). The CDR3 contains 18 residues. With 5 bases clipped from V and 6 bases from J, the junction kept 18 bases outside the gene matches.